These 26 T cell receptor beta chains were sequenced from one sample in a study of blood T cell repertoires in COVID-19. Clones were read by immunoSEQ multiplex PCR, and TCRdb kept only the in-frame ones, dropping some. The sample has roughly 140,000 clones, almost 80% seen once. Sequencing was carried out using peripheral blood. The receptor source for this set is a man aged 50-59 years with active or convalescent COVID-19.

This clone was counted a single time. The chain links TRBV24-1 to TRBJ2-1; 12 bases agree with TRBD2. The CDR3 sequence is 18 residues long. Germline V gene data show CDR1 as KGHDR and CDR2 as SFDVKD. V was clipped by 0 bases and J by 5 bases; unmatched bases: 7. This CDR3 is CATSDLEYGLAGNNEQFF. The CDR3 nucleotides are TGTGCCACCAGTGATTTGGAATACGGACTAGCGGGAAACAATGAGCAGTTCTTC.

The genes are TRBV6-5 and TRBJ1-2; D is perhaps TRBD1 (5 bases). The CDR3 has 13 amino acids. The V and J ends lost 6 bases and 4 bases respectively, with 12 bases between them. Germline V lookup: CDR1 MNHEY, CDR2 SVGAGI. In DNA form, the CDR3 reads TGTGCCAGCAGAGTGACAGTACCCTATGGCTACACCTTC. Encoded protein: CASRVTVPYGYTF.

The DNA for the CDR3 is TGTGCCAGGAACCAACTCGACAGGGGCAATCAGCCCCAGCATTTT. It yields the protein CARNQLDRGNQPQHF. The rearrangement links TRBV2 to TRBJ1-5, with 7 bases identical to TRBD1. V lost 9 bases, J lost 2 bases, and 10 bases stayed unmatched. CDR1 SNHLY and CDR2 FYNNEI come from the germline V gene. This CDR3 has 15 residues.

The chain has TRBV18 and TRBJ2-5; D gene unclear. The CDR3 length is 12 residues. Looked up from germline, CDR1 is KGHSH and CDR2 is LQKENI. With 6 bases removed from V and 3 bases from J, the gap between germline ends came to 8 bases. This chain's CDR3 is CASSPTEETQYF. DNA for the CDR3: TGTGCCAGCTCTCCTACTGAAGAGACCCAGTACTTC.

This chain joins TRBV27 and TRBJ2-3; 7 bases are a match to TRBD1. With V trimmed by 5 bases and J by 6 bases, 8 bases remained unmatched. The CDR3 length is 14 residues. The germline V gene has CDR1 MNHEY and CDR2 SMNVEV (reference sequence). The CDR3 DNA sequence: TGTGCCAGCAGTGCCAGACAGGGATCCGATACGCAGTATTTT. Residues: CASSARQGSDTQYF.

The chain combines TRBV19 with TRBJ1-1; D is possibly TRBD1 (5 bases). V was cut by 3 bases and J by 4 bases, with 15 bases left in between. CDR1 and CDR2 (germline): LNHDA, SQIVND (reference sequence). The CDR3 runs to 15 residues. CDR3 sequence reads: CASSIGGGQGTEAFF. The CDR3 DNA reads TGTGCCAGTAGTATCGGAGGAGGGCAGGGCACTGAAGCTTTCTTT.

V and J are TRBV5-1 and TRBJ1-4; possible D gene TRBD1, 6 bases. Trimming stripped 4 bases from V and 8 bases from J, with 15 bases between. This CDR3 contains 14 residues. Germline loops: CDR1 SGHRS, CDR2 YFSETQ. CDR3 bases: TGCGCCAGCAGCAAGACAGGCCCCCAGGAAAAACTGTTTTTT. Its protein product is CASSKTGPQEKLFF.

The chain joins TRBV6-5 to TRBJ2-7; D remains unclear. V lost 10 bases and J 6 bases, leaving 16 bases between the germline ends. CDR1 is MNHEY and CDR2 is SVGAGI in the germline V gene. This CDR3 region has 12 residues. The CDR3 reads CANLEPRGEQYF. CDR3 bases: TGTGCCAACTTGGAGCCACGAGGCGAGCAGTACTTC.

This sequence joins TRBV7-2 and TRBJ2-5; a weak D match, TRBD2 (5 bases). Germline CDR1 and CDR2: SGHTA and FQGNSA. This CDR3 spans 14 amino acids. Trimming pared 5 bases from V and 5 bases from J, leaving 15 bases between. DNA for the CDR3: TGTGCCAGCAGCCCCGTTTCCCGAGGGGAGACCCAGTACTTC. This translates into CASSPVSRGETQYF.

The chain couples TRBV3-1 (or the pseudogene TRBV3-2) to TRBJ2-1; TRBD2 matches 10 bases. This CDR3 comprises 17 residues. V shed 4 bases and J 8 bases; nucleotides not matched to a gene: 14. Germline V CDR1 and CDR2: LGHDT, YNNKEL (reference sequence). CDR3 in amino acids: CASSPVGLAGGSYEQFF. The CDR3 coding sequence is TGTGCCAGCAGCCCCGTTGGGTTAGCGGGAGGTAGTTATGAGCAGTTCTTC.

The genes are TRBV29-1 and TRBJ1-2; TRBD1 matches 9 bases. The CDR3 loop spans 12 amino acids. The V and J ends lost 6 bases and 4 bases, in that order; junction bases with no gene match: 3. Germline V lookup: CDR1 SQVTM, CDR2 ANQGSEA. The CDR3 coding sequence is TGCAGCGTGGGACAGGGCAGCTATGGCTACACCTTC. This encodes CSVGQGSYGYTF.

This clone turned up a few times. This chain uses TRBV7-3 with TRBJ2-2; 7 bases map to TRBD2. The CDR3 has 14 residues. V was clipped by 6 bases and J by 5 bases; unmatched bases: 6. Per the germline V gene, CDR1 is SGHTA and CDR2 is FQGTGA. CDR3 region: CASRKAGKTGELFF. Written as DNA, the CDR3 is TGTGCCAGCAGGAAAGCGGGAAAGACCGGGGAGCTGTTTTTT.

The chain links TRBV6-5 to TRBJ1-4, with 8 positions matching TRBD1. V was clipped by 5 bases and J by 8 bases; unmatched bases: 7. Germline loops: CDR1 MNHEY, CDR2 SVGAGI. The CDR3 is 14 residues long. As DNA, the CDR3 is TGTGCCAGCAGTAAGACAGGGGTTGGCGAAAAACTGTTTTTT. This codes for CASSKTGVGEKLFF.

The chain has TRBV27 and TRBJ2-3; TRBD2 aligns across 8 bases. Trimming cost V 7 bases and J 4 bases; bases outside gene matches: 16. CDR3 length equals 17 residues. Germline V gene data show CDR1 as MNHEY and CDR2 as SMNVEV (reference sequence). This chain's CDR3 is CASTYGRAGPVADTQYF. The DNA for the CDR3 is TGTGCCAGCACTTACGGGAGGGCCGGGCCTGTGGCAGATACGCAGTATTTT.

This clone is a singleton in its sample. The CDR3 reads CASSLARTGSGNTIYF. CDR3 nucleotides: TGTGCCAGCAGCTTAGCAAGGACAGGCTCTGGAAACACCATATATTTT. The chain joins TRBV7-2 to TRBJ1-3; 7 bases agree with TRBD1. CDR1 and CDR2 (germline): SGHTA, FQGNSA. With V trimmed by 0 bases and J by 0 bases, 2 bases remained unmatched. The CDR3 covers 16 residues.

The rearrangement uses TRBV24-1 and TRBJ1-1; 8 bases agree with TRBD1. Germline lookup yields CDR1 KGHDR and CDR2 SFDVKD. V lost 5 bases and J lost 7; bases outside the gene matches: 5. This CDR3 is built from 13 residues. The CDR3 region is CATSARQGREAFF. The CDR3 DNA sequence: TGTGCCACCAGTGCTAGACAGGGGCGTGAAGCTTTCTTT.

The J gene is TRBJ2-1, the V gene TRBV11-1; 7 nucleotides line up with TRBD1. There are 16 residues in the CDR3. Germline CDR1 and CDR2: SGHAT and FQDESV (reference sequence). The ends lost 2 bases at V and 3 bases at J; junction bases unmatched: 7. CDR3 amino acids: CASSLPGQLLYNEQFF. CDR3 DNA sequence: TGTGCCAGCAGCTTACCGGGACAGCTACTCTACAATGAGCAGTTCTTC. The full variable domain, with the rest looked up from reference TRBV11-1 and TRBJ2-1, is EAEVAQSPRYKITEKSQAVAFWCDPISGHATLYWYRQILGQGPELLVQFQDESVVDDSQLPKDRFSAERLKGVDSTLKIQPAELGDSAMYLCASSLPGQLLYNEQFFGPGTRLTVL.

The V call is TRBV11-2, the J call TRBJ1-1; D remains ambiguous. The germline V gene encodes CDR1 SGHAT and CDR2 FQNNGV. Trimming removed 5 bases from V and 1 base from J, with 11 bases in between. This CDR3 region has 14 residues. CDR3: CASSTREGNTEAFF. CDR3 coding DNA: TGTGCCAGCAGCACTAGGGAGGGGAACACTGAAGCTTTCTTT. The variable domain in full, completed from reference TRBV11-2 and TRBJ1-1, reads EAGVAQSPRYKIIEKRQSVAFWCNPISGHATLYWYQQILGQGPKLLIQFQNNGVVDDSQLPKDRFSAERLKGVDSTLKIQPAKLEDSAVYLCASSTREGNTEAFFGQGTRLTVV.

The chain recombines TRBV10-2 with TRBJ1-5; 11 nucleotides align to TRBD1. J lost 5 bases, V lost 2 bases, and 8 bases had no gene match. Germline lookup yields CDR1 WSHSY and CDR2 SAAADI. This CDR3 contains 17 residues. CDR3 bases: TGCGCCAGCAGTGAGCTCTCCGGGACAGGGGGGCATCAGCCCCAGCATTTT. It translates to CASSELSGTGGHQPQHF.

The J gene is TRBJ1-1, the V gene TRBV3-1 (or the pseudogene TRBV3-2), with 7 bases that match TRBD1. CDR1 LGHDT and CDR2 YNNKEL come from the germline V gene (reference sequence). The CDR3 runs 14 residues. V was pared by 1 base and J by 7 bases, with 6 bases of the junction left unmatched. The CDR3 sequence is CASSQVGDRDEAFF. The CDR3 nucleotides are TGTGCCAGCAGCCAAGTTGGGGACAGAGATGAAGCTTTCTTT.

This chain joins TRBV7-3 and TRBJ2-3; 12 bases are shared with TRBD2. Losses at the gene ends were 4 bases for V and 5 bases for J; bases not matched to a gene: 4. This CDR3 contains 15 residues. Per the germline V gene, CDR1 is SGHTA and CDR2 is FQGTGA. CDR3 nucleotides: TGTGCCAGCAGCTCTAGCGGGAGGGGCGGAGATACGCAGTATTTT. Translating gives CASSSSGRGGDTQYF.

This chain links TRBV27 with TRBJ1-2; the match to TRBD1 covers 7 bases. This CDR3 is built from 14 residues. Per germline, CDR1 MNHEY and CDR2 SMNVEV (reference sequence). V lost 4 bases, J lost 2 bases, and 4 bases stayed unmatched. This CDR3 is CASSSVRGNYGYTF. The CDR3 nucleotides are TGTGCCAGCAGTTCTGTCAGGGGGAACTATGGCTACACCTTC.

The rearrangement joins TRBV6-5 to TRBJ2-1; 11 nucleotides line up with TRBD2. This CDR3 spans 15 amino acids. The germline V gene has CDR1 MNHEY and CDR2 SVGAGI. After removal of 6 bases from V and 6 bases from J, the junction contained 7 bases not matched to a gene. CDR3 protein: CASRPLAGGVNEQFF. CDR3 coding DNA: TGTGCCAGCAGACCTCTAGCGGGAGGAGTCAATGAGCAGTTCTTC.

The V call is TRBV9, the J call TRBJ2-1; 10 nucleotides agree with TRBD2. Unmatched junction bases numbered 11, after V lost 3 bases and J lost 8 bases. CDR1 is SGDLS, CDR2 YYNGEE, per germline. The CDR3 runs 16 residues. The CDR3 reads CASSADQAGGPDEQFF. The CDR3 region has the DNA TGTGCCAGCAGCGCAGATCAAGCGGGAGGGCCCGATGAGCAGTTCTTC.

The chain uses TRBV29-1 and TRBJ2-2; TRBD1 is a possible D gene (5 bases). Trimming took off 2 bases at V and 6 bases at J, with 13 bases between the two ends. The CDR3 loop spans 14 amino acids. CDR1 and CDR2 from the germline V gene are SQVTM and ANQGSEA. The DNA of the CDR3 is TGCAGCGTTGAAAGGCAGGGATTTCCCGGGGAGCTGTTTTTT. Translating gives CSVERQGFPGELFF.

A word on this clone: A junction end diverges from the germline sequence, so it may reflect a read error. V gene TRBV3-1 (or the pseudogene TRBV3-2) combines with J gene TRBJ2-7; TRBD2 aligns across 9 bases. Germline V CDR1 and CDR2: LGHDT, YNNKEL (reference sequence). This CDR3 spans 11 amino acids. Here the CDR3 reads CASSQGGRANF. CDR3 DNA: TGTGCCAGCAGCCAGGGCGGGAGGGCGAACTTC.